Here is one T cell receptor (beta chain) with its context. Its antigen is unknown. No qualities accompany the bases; no much larger clone lies one base away. TCRbeta CDR3 regions were amplified from genomic DNA using the immunoSEQ Assay, a bias-controlled multiplex PCR. From the authors' description of their analysis: The number of nucleated cells in each sample was estimated by amplification of reference gene primers within the assay. To quantify the absolute abundance of each unique TCRbeta CDR3 rearrangement, sequence reads were collapsed and filtered. For each sample, productive Simpson clonality was calculated as the square root of Simpson's diversity index across productive rearrangements. TCRdb stores this immuneACCESS table with in-frame sequences only. Part of the clones is absent; in the studies checked, under half of the shortfall reflects unresolved V genes, and no reason is known for the rest. That table is the source of V, J and clone size, and D and trimming were worked out from the DNA. For this sample there are roughly 130,000 clones; about four fifths appear just once. 9.2% of the sample goes to the ten largest clones.

Participants in the prospective study were enrolled through a virtual design, were aged roughly 18 to 95 years, and lived in some 24 United States geographic areas. Cohort assignment in the prospective study relied on participant-reported clinical history from a screening survey and a study questionnaire. For ImmuneRACE Cohort 3, a participant was defined as recovered based on two consecutive negative NP/OP PCR tests, clearance by a healthcare professional, or resolution of symptoms. In the prospective study, whole blood, serum and a nasopharyngeal or oropharyngeal swab were collected from each participant by mobile phlebotomists. Additional blood draws and questionnaires over an approximately 2-month period could optionally be provided by prospective study participants. Before DNA extraction, prospective study blood samples were shipped either frozen or at room temperature. This entry is derived from a study of blood T cell repertoires in COVID-19 (dated by TCRdb to about 2020). As for the study more broadly: Samples from collaborators originated in the United States, Italy and Spain and spanned both the acute and convalescent phases of COVID-19. The prospective study material was composed of cDNA or gDNA derived from T cells, B-cell-depleted T cells, or PBMCs. Deeply sampled blood TCRbeta repertoires from subjects exposed to, actively infected with, or recovered from COVID-19 were included in the dataset. The repertoires were released in a freely available public database meant as a resource for research on the immune response to SARS-CoV-2. The samples were drawn from the first 160 participants of the ongoing ImmuneRACE study and from more than 1,000 subjects provided by 6 global collaborators. The sample metadata nearly always contained a de-identified subject ID, COVID-19 status, age in years and sex. Where available, HLA class I and class II types were obtained from metadata supplied by the sample provider rather than from assay-based typing.

The germline V gene supplies CDR1 MNHEY and CDR2 SVGAGI. Trimming at the junction amounts to 5 bases on V and 7 bases on J, and the germline ends lie 17 bases apart. Counted from cysteine to phenylalanine, this CDR3 has 14 amino acids. Of the read, only the CDR3 DNA is kept; its 42 bases are in frame from base 1. Paper-wide results and their limitations: The amount of clinical and demographic metadata varied by source and participant and was provided uncurated.

The sequence was collected from a man in his fifties or sixties who had recovered from COVID-19. The chain was built from TRBV6-5 and TRBJ1-1; the D segment cannot be called with confidence. Material for sequencing was PBMCs or T cells enriched from blood (not recorded which). The CDR3: CASSTPYPGSEAFF. The sequence in DNA is TGTGCCAGCAGTACCCCATACCCTGGTAGTGAAGCTTTCTTT.